Below, 5 T cell receptor beta chains from the same sample are listed, as sequenced in a study of blood T cells in healthy people across ages. A J-beta primer mix and a sample-barcoded 5' primer were used in a second PCR of about 7 to 12 cycles. Each CDR3 protein gets one entry after TCRdb re-called the 5' RACE reads with MiXCR. The table lists 580,000 or so distinct CDR3 sequences, roughly 43% of them singletons. Material for sequencing was blood. The receptors derive from a man at least 80 years old in good health.

The V call is TRBV5-1, the J call TRBJ1-6, with 7 positions matching TRBD1. The trim removed 3 bases at V and 9 bases at J, leaving 12 bases unmatched. The CDR3 has 16 amino acids. CDR1 and CDR2 from the germline V gene are SGHRS and YFSETQ. CDR3 DNA sequence: TGCGCCAGCAGCTCTACAGGGGCCCTGGGCATTTCACCCCTCCACTTT. This gives the protein CASSSTGALGISPLHF.

The chain joins TRBV20-1 to TRBJ2-1; 7 nucleotides agree with TRBD2. Germline CDR1 is DFQATT and CDR2 is SNEGSKA (reference sequence). The V segment lost 4 bases and the J segment 7 bases; nucleotides outside the gene matches: 13. The CDR3 runs 15 residues. The CDR3 DNA follows: TGCAGTGCTACAAAAGCGGGAAATAAAGGGAATGAGCAGTTCTTC. Translation: CSATKAGNKGNEQFF.

The chain couples TRBV3-1 to TRBJ2-7, with 11 bases identical to TRBD2. Trimming took 0 bases from V and 5 from J; bases not matched to a gene: 3. Germline V gives CDR1 LGHDT, CDR2 YNNKEL (reference sequence). This CDR3 spans 15 amino acids. CDR3 coding DNA: TGTGCCAGCAGCCAAGACGTAGCGGGAGGGGACGAGCAGTACTTC. Protein sequence: CASSQDVAGGDEQYF.

The rearrangement joins TRBV7-3 to TRBJ2-1; 16 bases match TRBD2. The J segment lost 7 bases and the V segment lost 5 bases, leaving 11 bases of the junction unmatched. This CDR3 is built from 18 residues. The germline V gene encodes CDR1 SGHTA and CDR2 FQGTGA. This chain's CDR3 is CASSRTGGTSGRGNEQFF. In nucleotides, the CDR3 is TGTGCCAGCAGCCGGACAGGGGGGACTAGCGGGAGGGGAAATGAGCAGTTCTTC.

The chain uses TRBV20-1 and TRBJ1-5; D remains unclear. Germline lookup yields CDR1 DFQATT and CDR2 SNEGSKA (reference sequence). This CDR3 spans 12 amino acids. V was cut by 3 bases and J by 3 bases, with 6 bases left in between. The CDR3 loop is CSASRDNQPQHF. The CDR3 bases are TGCAGTGCTAGCCGGGACAATCAGCCCCAGCATTTT.